These T cell receptor beta chains were read from a single sample in a study of CD8 T cells in ankylosing spondylitis. Each CDR3 protein gets one entry after TCRdb re-called the 5' RACE reads with MiXCR. Of tens of thousands of distinct CDR3 sequences listed, 7.9% are singletons. The sequenced sample consisted of blood. Receptors were obtained from a male donor with ankylosing spondylitis or in good health (not recorded which). Each CDR3 is given with its conserved first and last residue. Fields, in order: V gene, J gene, D gene, clone size, CDR3 DNA, CDR3 protein. A D gene is named only where the DNA matches it firmly. A clone size is listed for some rows: how often the clone was seen (once, few, many), or a class if it is expanded.

v_call: TRBV7-2
j_call: TRBJ2-2
d_call: -
clone_size: -
cdr3_nt: TGTGCCAGCAGCTTAGGTCCGGGGAGTACGAAGATCGGGGAGCTGTTTTTT
cdr3_aa: CASSLGPGSTKIGELFF

v_call: TRBV20-1
j_call: TRBJ2-6
d_call: TRBD1
clone_size: -
cdr3_nt: TGCAGTGCTTACAGGGGCGGCTCTGGGGCCAACGTCCTGACTTTC
cdr3_aa: CSAYRGGSGANVLTF

v_call: TRBV21-1
j_call: TRBJ1-5
d_call: -
clone_size: few
cdr3_nt: TGTGCCAGCCTGACCTCTAGCAATCAGCCCCAGCATTTT
cdr3_aa: CASLTSSNQPQHF

v_call: TRBV28
j_call: TRBJ2-5
d_call: TRBD2
clone_size: many
cdr3_nt: TGTGCCAGTGTTCCGGGACTAGCAGGGGAGACCCAGTACTTC
cdr3_aa: CASVPGLAGETQYF

v_call: TRBV3-1
j_call: TRBJ2-3
d_call: -
clone_size: few
cdr3_nt: TGTGCCAGCAGCCCAAGACAGCCCACAGATACGCAGTATTTT
cdr3_aa: CASSPRQPTDTQYF

v_call: TRBV7-2
j_call: TRBJ2-3
d_call: -
clone_size: few
cdr3_nt: TGTGCCAGCAGCTTAGTAGGAAGTACTAGCACAGATACGCAGTATTTT
cdr3_aa: CASSLVGSTSTDTQYF

v_call: TRBV27
j_call: TRBJ2-1
d_call: -
clone_size: many
cdr3_nt: TGTGCCAGCAGTTTGGTCTCCTACAATGAGCAGTTCTTC
cdr3_aa: CASSLVSYNEQFF

v_call: TRBV11-2
j_call: TRBJ2-1
d_call: TRBD2
clone_size: few
cdr3_nt: TGTGCCAGCAGCTTAGTTCCAGCGGGAGTAAAGAATGAGCAGTTCTTC
cdr3_aa: CASSLVPAGVKNEQFF

v_call: TRBV12-3/TRBV12-4
j_call: TRBJ2-2
d_call: -
clone_size: many
cdr3_nt: TGTGCCAGCAGGCTCACGGGGACCGGGGAGCTGTTTTTT
cdr3_aa: CASRLTGTGELFF

v_call: TRBV5-6
j_call: TRBJ2-1
d_call: TRBD2
clone_size: -
cdr3_nt: TGTGCCAGCAGTACCCGGCCCAGCGGGAGCCAGGATGAGCAGTTCTTC
cdr3_aa: CASSTRPSGSQDEQFF

v_call: TRBV2
j_call: TRBJ1-5
d_call: -
clone_size: few
cdr3_nt: TGTGCCAGCAGTGGACAGCAGAATCAGCCCCAGCATTTT
cdr3_aa: CASSGQQNQPQHF

v_call: TRBV5-1
j_call: TRBJ2-7
d_call: -
clone_size: many
cdr3_nt: TGCGCCAGCAGCTTGGAGGCAGGGTCGTGGTACGAGCAGTACTTC
cdr3_aa: CASSLEAGSWYEQYF

v_call: TRBV27
j_call: TRBJ2-2
d_call: TRBD1
clone_size: few
cdr3_nt: TGTGCCAGCAGTTTCGGGACAGGGTTTGGCGGGGAGCTGTTTTTT
cdr3_aa: CASSFGTGFGGELFF

v_call: TRBV5-6
j_call: TRBJ2-2
d_call: -
clone_size: few
cdr3_nt: TGTGCCAGCAGCTTGGGAGGGGCGCCCGGGGAGCTGTTTTTT
cdr3_aa: CASSLGGAPGELFF

v_call: TRBV5-1
j_call: TRBJ2-1
d_call: -
clone_size: few
cdr3_nt: TGCGCCAGCAGCTCCTCGCAGGGGGAGGGTGAGCAGTTCTTC
cdr3_aa: CASSSSQGEGEQFF

v_call: TRBV5-5
j_call: TRBJ1-1
d_call: -
clone_size: many
cdr3_nt: TGTGCCAGCAGCTTGATCCAGGGTGGGACTGAAGCTTTCTTT
cdr3_aa: CASSLIQGGTEAFF

v_call: TRBV27
j_call: TRBJ1-3
d_call: -
clone_size: -
cdr3_nt: TGTGCCAGCAGCCCAACAGGGCTCGGGATTGACACCATATATTTT
cdr3_aa: CASSPTGLGIDTIYF

v_call: TRBV20-1
j_call: TRBJ2-3
d_call: -
clone_size: few
cdr3_nt: TGCAGTGCTAGAGACCCGTTTAAGGGGTCAGATACGCAGTATTTT
cdr3_aa: CSARDPFKGSDTQYF

v_call: TRBV5-6
j_call: TRBJ2-6
d_call: -
clone_size: few
cdr3_nt: TGTGCCAGCAGCTTTGGGATGGCTGGGGCCAACGTCCTGACTTTC
cdr3_aa: CASSFGMAGANVLTF

v_call: TRBV5-6
j_call: TRBJ1-4
d_call: -
clone_size: -
cdr3_nt: TGTGCCAGCAGCTTCGACCGGAGGGAAAAACTGTTTTTT
cdr3_aa: CASSFDRREKLFF

v_call: TRBV6-1
j_call: TRBJ1-5
d_call: TRBD1
clone_size: -
cdr3_nt: TGTGCCAGCAGTCCGAGACAGGGAAATCAGCCCCAGCATTTT
cdr3_aa: CASSPRQGNQPQHF

v_call: TRBV5-1
j_call: TRBJ1-1
d_call: -
clone_size: many
cdr3_nt: TGCGCCAGCAGCTTGGGATGGGCGGCAGATGAAGCTTTCTTT
cdr3_aa: CASSLGWAADEAFF

v_call: TRBV5-1
j_call: TRBJ2-5
d_call: -
clone_size: -
cdr3_nt: TGCGCCAGCAGCTTGGGAGCCAGTCAAGAGACCCAGTACTTC
cdr3_aa: CASSLGASQETQYF

v_call: TRBV29-1
j_call: TRBJ2-4
d_call: TRBD2
clone_size: few
cdr3_nt: TGCAGTGGACTAGCGGTAGCCAAAAACATTCAGTACTTC
cdr3_aa: CSGLAVAKNIQYF

v_call: TRBV4-3
j_call: TRBJ2-2
d_call: -
clone_size: few
cdr3_nt: TGCGCCAGCAGCCAAGGGGCGGGTCTGGACACCGGGGAGCTGTTTTTT
cdr3_aa: CASSQGAGLDTGELFF

v_call: TRBV20-1
j_call: TRBJ2-4
d_call: -
clone_size: many
cdr3_nt: TGCAGTGCTAGAGAACAGGAGATCAAAAACATTCAGTACTTC
cdr3_aa: CSAREQEIKNIQYF

v_call: TRBV5-5
j_call: TRBJ2-3
d_call: -
clone_size: many
cdr3_nt: TGTGCCAGCAGCTTGGTACGGGCAGATACGCAGTATTTT
cdr3_aa: CASSLVRADTQYF